This T cell receptor (beta chain) came from a study of blood T cell repertoires in COVID-19. Overall study: Samples taken during acute and convalescent COVID-19 were collected in the United States, Italy and Spain. T cells, B-cell-depleted T cells, or PBMCs provided the cDNA or gDNA that served as material.

The CDR3 length is 12 residues. The V and J ends lost 4 bases and 9 bases respectively, with 13 bases between them. Per germline, CDR1 SGHRS and CDR2 YFSETQ. Original processing methods: Estimation of nucleated cell counts relied on the amplification of reference gene primers. TCRdb keeps only in-frame clones here, not all; method: immunoSEQ multiplex PCR. The DNA gave D and trimming, while V, J and clone size come from that table. The sample includes about 210,000 clones, roughly 78% of them seen just once. The chain recombines TRBV5-1 with TRBJ1-1; D is ambiguous. Material: peripheral blood. The sequence was collected from a woman in her forties with acute or convalescent COVID-19. CDR3 loop: CASSLGAEKAFF. The CDR3 nucleotides are TGCGCCAGCAGCCTTGGAGCCGAAAAAGCTTTCTTT.